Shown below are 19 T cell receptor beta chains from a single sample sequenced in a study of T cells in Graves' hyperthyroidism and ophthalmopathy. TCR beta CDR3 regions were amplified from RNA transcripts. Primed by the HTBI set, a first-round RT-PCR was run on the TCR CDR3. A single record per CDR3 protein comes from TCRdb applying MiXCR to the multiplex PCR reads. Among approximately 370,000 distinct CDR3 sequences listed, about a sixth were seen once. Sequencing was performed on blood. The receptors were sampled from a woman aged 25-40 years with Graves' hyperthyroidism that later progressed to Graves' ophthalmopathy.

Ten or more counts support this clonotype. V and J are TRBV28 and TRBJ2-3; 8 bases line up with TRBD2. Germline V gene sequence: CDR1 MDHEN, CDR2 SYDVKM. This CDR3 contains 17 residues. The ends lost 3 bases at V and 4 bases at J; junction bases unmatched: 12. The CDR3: CASSFFSGGELADTQYF. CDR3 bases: TGTGCCAGCAGTTTTTTCTCGGGAGGGGAACTCGCAGATACGCAGTATTTT.

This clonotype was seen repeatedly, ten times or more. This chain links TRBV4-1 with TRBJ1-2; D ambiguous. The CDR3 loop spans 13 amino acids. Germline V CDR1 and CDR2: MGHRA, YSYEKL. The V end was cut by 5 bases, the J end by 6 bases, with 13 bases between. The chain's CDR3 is CASSEISGNGYTF. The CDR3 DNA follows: TGCGCCAGCAGCGAGATTTCGGGCAATGGCTACACCTTC.

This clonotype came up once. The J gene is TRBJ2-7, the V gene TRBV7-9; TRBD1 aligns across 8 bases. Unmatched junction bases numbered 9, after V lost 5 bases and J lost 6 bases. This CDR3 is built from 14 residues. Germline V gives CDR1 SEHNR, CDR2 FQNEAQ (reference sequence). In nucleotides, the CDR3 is TGTGCCAGCAGCCCCCCGACAGGGGTAAGCGAGCAGTACTTC. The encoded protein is CASSPPTGVSEQYF.

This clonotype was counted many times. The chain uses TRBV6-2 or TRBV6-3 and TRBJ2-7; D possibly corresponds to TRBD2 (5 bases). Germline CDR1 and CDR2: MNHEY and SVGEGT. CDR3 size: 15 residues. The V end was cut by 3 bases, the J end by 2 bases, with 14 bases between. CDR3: CASSYIGETPYEQYF. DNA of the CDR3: TGTGCCAGCAGTTATATCGGGGAAACCCCCTACGAGCAGTACTTC.

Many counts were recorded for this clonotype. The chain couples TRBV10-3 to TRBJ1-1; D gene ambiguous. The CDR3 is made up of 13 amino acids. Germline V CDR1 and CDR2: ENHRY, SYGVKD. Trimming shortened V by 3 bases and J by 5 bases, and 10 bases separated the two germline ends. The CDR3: CAISENPGTEAFF. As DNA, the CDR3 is TGTGCCATCAGTGAAAACCCGGGTACTGAAGCTTTCTTT.

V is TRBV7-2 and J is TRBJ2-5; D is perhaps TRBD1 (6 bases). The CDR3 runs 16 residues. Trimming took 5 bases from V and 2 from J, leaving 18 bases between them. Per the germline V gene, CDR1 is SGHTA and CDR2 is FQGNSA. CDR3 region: CASSPPQTGLQETQYF. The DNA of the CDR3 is TGTGCCAGCAGCCCCCCCCAGACAGGCTTACAAGAGACCCAGTACTTC.

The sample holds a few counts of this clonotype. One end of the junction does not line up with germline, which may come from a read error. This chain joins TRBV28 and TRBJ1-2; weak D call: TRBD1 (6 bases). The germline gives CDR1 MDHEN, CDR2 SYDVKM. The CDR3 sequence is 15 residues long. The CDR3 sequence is CAGSLPAVTGYGYTF. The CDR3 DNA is TGTGCCGGCAGTTTACCGGCGGTGACAGGCTATGGCTACACCTTC.

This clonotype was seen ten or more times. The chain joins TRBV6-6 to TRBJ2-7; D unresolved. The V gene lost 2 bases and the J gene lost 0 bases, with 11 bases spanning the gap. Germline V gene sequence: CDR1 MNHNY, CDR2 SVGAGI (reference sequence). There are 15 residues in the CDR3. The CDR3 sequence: CASSYGRPSSYEQYF. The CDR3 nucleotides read TGTGCCAGCAGTTACGGGCGGCCGAGCTCCTACGAGCAGTACTTC.

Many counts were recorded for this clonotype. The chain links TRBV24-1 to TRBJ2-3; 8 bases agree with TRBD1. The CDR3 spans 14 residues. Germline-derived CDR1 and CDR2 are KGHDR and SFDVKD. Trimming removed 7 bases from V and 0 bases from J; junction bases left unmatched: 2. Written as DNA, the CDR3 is TGTGCCACCAGCGGACAGGGCAGCACAGATACGCAGTATTTT. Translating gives CATSGQGSTDTQYF.

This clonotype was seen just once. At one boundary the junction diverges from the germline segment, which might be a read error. The CDR3 spells CAGSSTGYGYTF. The DNA for the CDR3 is TGTGCCGGCAGCTCAACAGGGTATGGCTACACCTTC. The J gene is TRBJ1-2, the V gene TRBV28; possibly TRBD1 for D (6 bases). Germline CDR1 is MDHEN and CDR2 is SYDVKM. The CDR3 spans 12 residues.

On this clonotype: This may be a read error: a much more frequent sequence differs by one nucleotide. The CDR3 is CAWRTMNTETFF. In DNA form, the CDR3 reads TGTGCCTGGAGGACCATGAACACTGAAACTTTCTTT. V gene TRBV30 combines with J gene TRBJ1-1; D not certain. In germline, CDR1 is GTSNPN, CDR2 SVGIG (reference sequence). CDR3 length equals 12 residues.

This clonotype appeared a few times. CDR3 sequence reads: CASRMTGALYGYTF. The CDR3 bases are TGTGCCAGCAGAATGACAGGGGCGCTGTATGGCTACACCTTC. The rearrangement uses TRBV5-4 and TRBJ1-2, with 8 bases identical to TRBD1. The trim removed 5 bases at V and 5 bases at J, leaving 8 bases unmatched. Per the germline V gene, CDR1 is SGHNT and CDR2 is YYREEE (reference sequence). This CDR3 comprises 14 residues.

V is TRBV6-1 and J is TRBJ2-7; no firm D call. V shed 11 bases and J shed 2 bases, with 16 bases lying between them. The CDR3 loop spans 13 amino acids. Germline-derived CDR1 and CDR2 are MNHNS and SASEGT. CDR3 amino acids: CAPVLEITYEQYF. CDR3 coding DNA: TGTGCCCCGGTACTTGAAATAACCTACGAGCAGTACTTC.

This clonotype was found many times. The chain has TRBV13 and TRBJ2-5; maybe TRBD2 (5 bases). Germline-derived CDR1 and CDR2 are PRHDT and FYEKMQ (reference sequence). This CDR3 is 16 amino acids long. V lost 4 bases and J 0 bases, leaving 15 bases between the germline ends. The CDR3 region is CASSSRETTYQETQYF. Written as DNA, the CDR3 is TGTGCCAGCAGCTCCCGAGAGACTACATACCAAGAGACCCAGTACTTC.

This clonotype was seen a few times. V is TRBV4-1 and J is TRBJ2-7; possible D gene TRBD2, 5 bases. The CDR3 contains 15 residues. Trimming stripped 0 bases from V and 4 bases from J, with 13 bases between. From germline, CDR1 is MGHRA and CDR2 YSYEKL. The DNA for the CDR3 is TGCGCCAGCAGCCAAGATAACTTACGGGGATACGAGCAGTACTTC. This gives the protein CASSQDNLRGYEQYF.

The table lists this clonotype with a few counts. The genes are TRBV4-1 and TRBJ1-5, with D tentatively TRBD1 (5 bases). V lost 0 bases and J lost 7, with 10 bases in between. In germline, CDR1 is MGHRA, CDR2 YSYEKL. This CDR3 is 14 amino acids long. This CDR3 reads CASSQERGGQPQHF. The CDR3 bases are TGCGCCAGCAGCCAAGAAAGGGGCGGGCAGCCCCAGCATTTT.

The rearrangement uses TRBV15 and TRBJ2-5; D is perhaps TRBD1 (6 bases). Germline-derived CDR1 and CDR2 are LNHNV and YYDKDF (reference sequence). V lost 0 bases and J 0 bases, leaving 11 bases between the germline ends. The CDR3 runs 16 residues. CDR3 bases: TGTGCCACCAGCAGAGATCTAGGGACAAACCAAGAGACCCAGTACTTC. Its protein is CATSRDLGTNQETQYF.

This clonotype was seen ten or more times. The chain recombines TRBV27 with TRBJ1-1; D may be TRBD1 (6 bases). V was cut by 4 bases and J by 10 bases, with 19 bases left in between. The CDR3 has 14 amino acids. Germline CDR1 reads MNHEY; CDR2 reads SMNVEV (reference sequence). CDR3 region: CASSYDGGASPAFF. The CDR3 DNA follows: TGTGCCAGCAGTTACGATGGGGGGGCTTCCCCAGCTTTCTTT.

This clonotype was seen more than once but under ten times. CDR3 DNA: TGTGCCAGCAGCTTGTCCCGGTTAGCGGGGGTCAGCTCCTACGAGCAGTACTTC. It codes for CASSLSRLAGVSSYEQYF. V gene TRBV5-6 combines with J gene TRBJ2-7; 9 nucleotides line up with TRBD2. Germline loops: CDR1 SGHDT, CDR2 YYEEEE. This CDR3 is built from 18 residues. V shed 1 base and J 0 bases; nucleotides not matched to a gene: 11.